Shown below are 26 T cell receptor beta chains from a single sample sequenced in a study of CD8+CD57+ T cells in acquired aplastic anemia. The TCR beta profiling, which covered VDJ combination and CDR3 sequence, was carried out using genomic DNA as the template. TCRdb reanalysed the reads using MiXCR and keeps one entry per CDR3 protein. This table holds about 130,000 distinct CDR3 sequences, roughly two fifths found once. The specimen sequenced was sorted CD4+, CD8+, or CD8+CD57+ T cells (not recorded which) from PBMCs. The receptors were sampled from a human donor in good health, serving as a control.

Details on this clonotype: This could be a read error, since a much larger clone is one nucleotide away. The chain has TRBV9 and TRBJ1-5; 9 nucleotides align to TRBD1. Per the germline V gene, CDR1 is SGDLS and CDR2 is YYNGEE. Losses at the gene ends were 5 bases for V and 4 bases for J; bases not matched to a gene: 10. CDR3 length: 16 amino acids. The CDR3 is CASRPGTGTRNQPQHF. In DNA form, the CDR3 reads TGTGCCAGCAGGCCCGGGACAGGGACACGGAATCAGCCCCAGCATTTT.

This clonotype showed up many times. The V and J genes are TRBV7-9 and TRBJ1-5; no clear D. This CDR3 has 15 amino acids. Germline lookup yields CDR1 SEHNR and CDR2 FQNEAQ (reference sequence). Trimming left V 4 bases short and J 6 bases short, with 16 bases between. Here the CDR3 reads CASSSAGRQFQPQHF. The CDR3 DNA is TGTGCCAGCAGCTCCGCGGGGAGGCAGTTTCAGCCCCAGCATTTT. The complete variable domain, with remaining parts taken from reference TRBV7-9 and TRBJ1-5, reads DTGVSQNPRHKITKRGQNVTFRCDPISEHNRLYWYRQTLGQGPEFLTYFQNEAQLEKSRLLSDRFSAERPKGSFSTLEIQRTEQGDSAMYLCASSSAGRQFQPQHFGDGTRLSIL.

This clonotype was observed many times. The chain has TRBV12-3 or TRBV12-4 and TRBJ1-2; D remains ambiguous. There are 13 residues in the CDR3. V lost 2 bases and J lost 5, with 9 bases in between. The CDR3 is CASSLTSAYGYTF. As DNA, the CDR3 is TGTGCCAGCAGTTTAACGTCAGCATATGGCTACACCTTC.

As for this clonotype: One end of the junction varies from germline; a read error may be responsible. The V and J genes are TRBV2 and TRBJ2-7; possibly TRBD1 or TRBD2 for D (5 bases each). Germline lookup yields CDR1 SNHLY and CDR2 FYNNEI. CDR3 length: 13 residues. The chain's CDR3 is CVSTGRDDYEQYF. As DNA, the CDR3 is TGTGTCAGCACGGGAAGGGACGACTACGAGCAGTACTTC.

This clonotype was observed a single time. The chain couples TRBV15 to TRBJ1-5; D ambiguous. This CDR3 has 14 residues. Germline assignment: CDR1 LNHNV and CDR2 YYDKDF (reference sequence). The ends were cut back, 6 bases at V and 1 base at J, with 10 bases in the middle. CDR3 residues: CATSIPGSNQPQHF. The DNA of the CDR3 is TGTGCCACCAGTATTCCCGGAAGCAATCAGCCCCAGCATTTT.

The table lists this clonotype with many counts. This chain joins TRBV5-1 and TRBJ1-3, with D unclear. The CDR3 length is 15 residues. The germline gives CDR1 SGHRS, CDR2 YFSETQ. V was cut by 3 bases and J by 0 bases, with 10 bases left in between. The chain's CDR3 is CASSYGRISGNTIYF. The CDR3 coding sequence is TGCGCCAGCAGCTACGGACGGATCTCTGGAAACACCATATATTTT.

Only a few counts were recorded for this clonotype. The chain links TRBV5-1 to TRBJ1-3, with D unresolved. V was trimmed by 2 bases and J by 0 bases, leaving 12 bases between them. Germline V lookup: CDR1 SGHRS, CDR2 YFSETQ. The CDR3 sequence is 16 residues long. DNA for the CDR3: TGCGCCAGCAGCTTTGGAACTTACCTCTCTGGAAACACCATATATTTT. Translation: CASSFGTYLSGNTIYF. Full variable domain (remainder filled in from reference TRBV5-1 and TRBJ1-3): KAGVTQTPRYLIKTRGQQVTLSCSPISGHRSVSWYQQTPGQGLQFLFEYFSETQRNKGNFPGRFSGRQFSNSRSEMNVSTLELGDSALYLCASSFGTYLSGNTIYFGEGSWLTVV.

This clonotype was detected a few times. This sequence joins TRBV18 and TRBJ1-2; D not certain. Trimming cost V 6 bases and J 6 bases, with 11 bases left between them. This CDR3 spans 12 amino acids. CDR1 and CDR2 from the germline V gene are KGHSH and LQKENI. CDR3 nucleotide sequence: TGTGCCAGCTCCCCTCGACAAGATGGCTACACCTTC. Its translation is CASSPRQDGYTF.

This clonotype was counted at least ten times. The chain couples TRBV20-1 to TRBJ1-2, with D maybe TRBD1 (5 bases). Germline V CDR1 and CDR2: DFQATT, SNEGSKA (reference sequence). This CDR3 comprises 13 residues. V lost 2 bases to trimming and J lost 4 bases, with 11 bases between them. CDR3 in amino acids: CSARLQASYGYTF. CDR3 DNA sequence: TGCAGTGCTAGATTACAGGCCAGCTATGGCTACACCTTC.

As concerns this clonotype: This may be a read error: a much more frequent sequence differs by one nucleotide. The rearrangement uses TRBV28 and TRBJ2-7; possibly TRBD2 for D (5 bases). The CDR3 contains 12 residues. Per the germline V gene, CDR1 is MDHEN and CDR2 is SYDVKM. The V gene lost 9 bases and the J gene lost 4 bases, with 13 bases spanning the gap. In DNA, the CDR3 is TGTGCCAGTGAGGGCTTGTCTTACGAGCAGTACTTC. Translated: CASEGLSYEQYF. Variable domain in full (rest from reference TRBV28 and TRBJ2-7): DVKVTQSSRYLVKRTGEKVFLECVQDMDHENMFWYRQDPGLGLRLIYFSYDVKMKEKGDIPEGYSVSREKKERFSLILESASTNQTSMYLCASEGLSYEQYFGPGTRLTVT.

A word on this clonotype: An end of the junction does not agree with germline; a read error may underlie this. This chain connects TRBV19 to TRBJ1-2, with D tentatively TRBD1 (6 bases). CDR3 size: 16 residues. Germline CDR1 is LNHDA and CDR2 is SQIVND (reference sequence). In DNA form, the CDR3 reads TGTGCCAGTAGTACCTCTTCGGGGGGCAGGGGAGAAGGCTATACCTTC. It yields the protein CASSTSSGGRGEGYTF.

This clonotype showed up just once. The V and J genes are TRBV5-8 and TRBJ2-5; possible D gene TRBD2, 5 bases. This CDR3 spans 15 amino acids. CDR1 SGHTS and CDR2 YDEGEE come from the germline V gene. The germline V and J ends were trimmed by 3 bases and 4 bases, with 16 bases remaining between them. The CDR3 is CASSSGGVVRETQYF. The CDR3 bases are TGTGCCAGCAGCTCCGGAGGAGTAGTTAGAGAGACCCAGTACTTC.

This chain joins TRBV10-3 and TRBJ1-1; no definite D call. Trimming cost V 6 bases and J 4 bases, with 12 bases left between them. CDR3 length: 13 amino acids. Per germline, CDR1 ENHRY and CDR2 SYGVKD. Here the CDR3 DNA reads TGTGCCATCAGGCAAACAGTGGGCACTGAAGCTTTCTTT. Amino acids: CAIRQTVGTEAFF.

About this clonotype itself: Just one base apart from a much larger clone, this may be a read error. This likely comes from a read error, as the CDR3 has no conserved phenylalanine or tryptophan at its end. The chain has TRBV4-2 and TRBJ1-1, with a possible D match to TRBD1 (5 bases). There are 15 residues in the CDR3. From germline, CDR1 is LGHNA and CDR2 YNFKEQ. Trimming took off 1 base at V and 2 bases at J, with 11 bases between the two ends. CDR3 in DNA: TGTGCCAGCAGCCAAGGACAGAAACCAAACACTGAAGCTTTCCTT. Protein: CASSQGQKPNTEAFL.

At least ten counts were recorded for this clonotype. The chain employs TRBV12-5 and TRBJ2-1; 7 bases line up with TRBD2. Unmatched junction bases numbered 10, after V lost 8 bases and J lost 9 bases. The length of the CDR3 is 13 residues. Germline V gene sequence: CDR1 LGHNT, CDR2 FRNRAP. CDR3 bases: TGTGCTAGTACCGGGAGGAGCTCAGGTGAGCAGTTCTTC. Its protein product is CASTGRSSGEQFF.

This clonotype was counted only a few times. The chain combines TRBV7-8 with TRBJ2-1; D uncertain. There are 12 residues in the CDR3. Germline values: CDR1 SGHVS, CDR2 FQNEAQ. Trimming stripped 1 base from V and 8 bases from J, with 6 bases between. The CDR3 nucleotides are TGTGCCAGCAGCTTAGTAAGTTATGAGCAGTTCTTC. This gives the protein CASSLVSYEQFF.

The CDR3 loop is CASSGSGRADEQYF. The DNA of the CDR3 is TGTGCCAGCAGCGGTAGCGGGAGGGCGGACGAGCAGTACTTC. The genes are TRBV11-2 and TRBJ2-7, with TRBD2 identical over 11 bases. There are 14 residues in the CDR3. The J segment lost 5 bases and the V segment lost 5 bases, leaving 5 bases of the junction unmatched. Looked up from germline, CDR1 is SGHAT and CDR2 is FQNNGV.

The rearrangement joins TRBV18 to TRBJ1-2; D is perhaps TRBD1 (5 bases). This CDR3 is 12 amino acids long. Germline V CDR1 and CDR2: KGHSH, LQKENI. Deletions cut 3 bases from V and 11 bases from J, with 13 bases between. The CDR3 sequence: CASSPGRTAYTF. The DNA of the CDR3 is TGTGCCAGCTCACCGGGACGGACGGCTTACACCTTC.

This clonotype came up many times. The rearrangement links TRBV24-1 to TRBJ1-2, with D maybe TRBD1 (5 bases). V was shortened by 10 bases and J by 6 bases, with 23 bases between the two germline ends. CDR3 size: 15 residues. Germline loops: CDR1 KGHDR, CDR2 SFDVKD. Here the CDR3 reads CATFSGTPGLDGYTF. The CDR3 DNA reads TGTGCCACTTTTTCCGGGACCCCGGGCTTGGATGGCTACACCTTC.

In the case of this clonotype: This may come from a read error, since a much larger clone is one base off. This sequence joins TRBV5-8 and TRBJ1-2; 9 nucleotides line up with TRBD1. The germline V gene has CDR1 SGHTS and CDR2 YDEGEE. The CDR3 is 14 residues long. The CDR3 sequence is CASSPTDRGYSYTF. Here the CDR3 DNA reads TGTGCCAGCAGCCCCACGGACAGGGGCTATAGCTACACCTTC.

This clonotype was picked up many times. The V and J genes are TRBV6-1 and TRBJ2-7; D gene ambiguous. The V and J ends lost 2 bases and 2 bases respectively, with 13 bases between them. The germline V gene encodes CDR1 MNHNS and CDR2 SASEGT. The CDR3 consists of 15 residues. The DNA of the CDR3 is TGTGCCAGCAGTGAACCAGTACGATCTACCTACGAGCAGTACTTC. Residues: CASSEPVRSTYEQYF.

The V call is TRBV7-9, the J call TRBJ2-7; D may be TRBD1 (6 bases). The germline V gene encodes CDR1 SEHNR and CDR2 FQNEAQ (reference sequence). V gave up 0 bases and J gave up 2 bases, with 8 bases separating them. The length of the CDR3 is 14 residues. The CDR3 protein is CASSLAGAAYEQYF. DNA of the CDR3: TGTGCCAGCAGCTTAGCGGGGGCCGCCTACGAGCAGTACTTC.

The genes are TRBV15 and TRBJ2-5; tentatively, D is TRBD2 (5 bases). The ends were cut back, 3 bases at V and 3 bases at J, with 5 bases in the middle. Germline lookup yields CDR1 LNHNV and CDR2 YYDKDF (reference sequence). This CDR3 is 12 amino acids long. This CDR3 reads CATSSGEETQYF. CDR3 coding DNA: TGTGCCACCAGCAGCGGGGAAGAGACCCAGTACTTC. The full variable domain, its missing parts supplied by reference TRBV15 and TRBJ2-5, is DAMVIQNPRYQVTQFGKPVTLSCSQTLNHNVMYWYQQKSSQAPKLLFHYYDKDFNNEADTPDNFQSRRPNTSFCFLDIRSPGLGDTAMYLCATSSGEETQYFGPGTRLLVL.

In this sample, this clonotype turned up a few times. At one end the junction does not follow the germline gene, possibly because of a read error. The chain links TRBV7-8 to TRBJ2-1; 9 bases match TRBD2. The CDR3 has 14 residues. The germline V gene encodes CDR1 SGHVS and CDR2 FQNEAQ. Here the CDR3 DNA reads TGTGCCAGCAGTCCGGGACTAGCAGTGAATGAGCAGCTCTTC. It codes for CASSPGLAVNEQLF. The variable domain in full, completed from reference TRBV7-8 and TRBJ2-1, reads GAGVSQSPRYKVAKRGQDVALRCDPISGHVSLFWYQQALGQGPEFLTYFQNEAQLDKSGLPSDRFFAERPEGSVSTLKIQRTQQEDSAVYLCASSPGLAVNEQLFGPGTRLTVL.

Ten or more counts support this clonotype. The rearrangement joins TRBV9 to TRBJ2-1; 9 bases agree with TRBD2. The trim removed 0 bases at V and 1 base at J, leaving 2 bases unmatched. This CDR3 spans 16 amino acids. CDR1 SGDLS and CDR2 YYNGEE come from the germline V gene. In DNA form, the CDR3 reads TGTGCCAGCAGCGTAGGGGGACTAGCTTCCTACAATGAGCAGTTCTTC. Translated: CASSVGGLASYNEQFF.

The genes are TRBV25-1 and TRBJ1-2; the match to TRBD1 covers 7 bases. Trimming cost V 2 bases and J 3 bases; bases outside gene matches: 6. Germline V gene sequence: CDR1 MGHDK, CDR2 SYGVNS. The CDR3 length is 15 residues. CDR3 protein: CASSEQGVGDYGYTF. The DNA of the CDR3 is TGTGCCAGCAGTGAACAGGGGGTTGGTGACTATGGCTACACCTTC.